This TCR beta chain was recovered during a study of a mutant IDH1 vaccine in newly diagnosed glioma. Study context: Vaccine administration was initiated 4-6 weeks following radiotherapy alone, or with temozolomide cycles. Receipt of radiotherapy, temozolomide, or both preceded the study, and most received both. Findings of the study overall: With respect to changes in top peripheral T cell clonotypes, pseudoprogression seemed unrelated.

The time point was: week 5, during vaccination. Every vaccination contained 300 ug of the mutant IDH1 20-mer peptide and was paired with topical imiquimod. After removal of 7 bases from V and 0 bases from J, the junction contained 5 bases not matched to a gene. The CDR3 runs to 13 residues. Germline V lookup: CDR1 SQVTM, CDR2 ANQGSEA. Data came from immunoSEQ multiplex PCR; TCRdb stores just in-frame clones and leaves some out. The data contain 45,000 to 60,000 clones, just under 80% of them seen just once; the ten biggest clones take up about 5%. As concerns this clone: The antigen is undetermined.

The V call is TRBV29-1, the J call TRBJ2-7; 8 positions match TRBD1. The receptor was derived from a man aged 50 to 60 with glioma. This sample comprised PBMCs, obtained from a glioma patient whose treatment included an IDH1 peptide vaccine. DNA for the CDR3: TGCAGCGCTCGACAGGGGCCCTCCTACGAGCAGTACTTC. It codes for CSARQGPSYEQYF.